This section outlines one TCR beta chain sequence together with its context. CDR3 size: 14 residues. V was pared by 6 bases and J by 3 bases, with 9 bases of the junction left unmatched. Germline V gene sequence: CDR1 DFQATT, CDR2 SNEGSKA (reference sequence). This entry is derived from a study of identical twins. TCRdb used MiXCR to reprocess the 5' RACE reads, holding one entry per CDR3 protein. The sample contains 700,000 or so distinct CDR3 sequences, around 20% of which appear only once. This sample also appeared in a second study, on T cells expressing NK-cell markers. That investigation notes: It was sorted CD3+CD56-NKG2C+, CD3+CD56+NKG2C- and CD3+CD56+NKG2C+ T cells that provided the TCR beta repertoires. As a fraction of CD8+ T cells, dominant NKG2C+ clonotypes reached roughly 1.0-7.5% in six donors.

The sequence was obtained from a woman under 30 in good health. The sequenced sample consisted of PBMCs. This chain joins TRBV20-1 and TRBJ2-7, with 9 bases that match TRBD1. CDR3 bases: TGCAGTGCCCGGACCGGGACAGGGAACTACGAGCAGTACTTC. Protein product: CSARTGTGNYEQYF.